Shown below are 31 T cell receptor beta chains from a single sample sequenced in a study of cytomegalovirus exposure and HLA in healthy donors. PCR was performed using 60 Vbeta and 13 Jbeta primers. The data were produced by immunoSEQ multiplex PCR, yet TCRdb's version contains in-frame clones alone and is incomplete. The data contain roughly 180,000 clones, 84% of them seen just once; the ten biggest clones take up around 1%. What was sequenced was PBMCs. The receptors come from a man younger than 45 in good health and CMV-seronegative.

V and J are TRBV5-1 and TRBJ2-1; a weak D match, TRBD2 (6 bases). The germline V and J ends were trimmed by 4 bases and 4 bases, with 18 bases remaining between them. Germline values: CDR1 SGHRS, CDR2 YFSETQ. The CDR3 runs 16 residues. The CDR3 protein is CASSPNTDYQYNEQFF. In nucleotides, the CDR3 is TGCGCCAGCAGCCCCAACACGGACTACCAGTACAATGAGCAGTTCTTC. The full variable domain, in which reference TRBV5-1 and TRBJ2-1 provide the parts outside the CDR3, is KAGVTQTPRYLIKTRGQQVTLSCSPISGHRSVSWYQQTPGQGLQFLFEYFSETQRNKGNFPGRFSGRQFSNSRSEMNVSTLELGDSALYLCASSPNTDYQYNEQFFGPGTRLTVL.

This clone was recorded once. The CDR3 DNA is TGTGCCTGGAGTAAGAGGGGGCGGGTTGAAAAACTGTTTTTT. Amino acids: CAWSKRGRVEKLFF. The chain joins TRBV30 to TRBJ1-4; 7 bases match TRBD1. The length of the CDR3 is 14 residues. CDR1 and CDR2 (germline): GTSNPN, SVGIG (reference sequence). Losses at the gene ends were 2 bases for V and 7 bases for J; bases not matched to a gene: 7.

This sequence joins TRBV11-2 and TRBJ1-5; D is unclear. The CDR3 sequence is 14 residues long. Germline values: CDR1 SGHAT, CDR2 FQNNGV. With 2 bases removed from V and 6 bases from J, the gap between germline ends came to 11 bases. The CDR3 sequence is CASSLSAEFQPQHF. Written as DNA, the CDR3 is TGTGCCAGCAGCTTAAGTGCCGAGTTTCAGCCCCAGCATTTT.

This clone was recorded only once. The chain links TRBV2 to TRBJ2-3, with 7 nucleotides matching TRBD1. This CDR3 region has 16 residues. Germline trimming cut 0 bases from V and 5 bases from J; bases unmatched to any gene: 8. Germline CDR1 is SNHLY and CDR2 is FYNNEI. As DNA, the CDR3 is TGTGCCAGCAGTGAAGCAGCGACAGGGTACCGAGATACGCAGTATTTT. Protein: CASSEAATGYRDTQYF.

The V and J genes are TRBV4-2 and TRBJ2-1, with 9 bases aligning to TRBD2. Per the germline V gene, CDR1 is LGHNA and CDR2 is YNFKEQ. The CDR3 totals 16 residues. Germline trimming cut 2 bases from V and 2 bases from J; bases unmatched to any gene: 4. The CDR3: CASSQQAGGAYNEQFF. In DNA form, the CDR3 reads TGTGCCAGCAGCCAACAAGCGGGAGGAGCCTACAATGAGCAGTTCTTC.

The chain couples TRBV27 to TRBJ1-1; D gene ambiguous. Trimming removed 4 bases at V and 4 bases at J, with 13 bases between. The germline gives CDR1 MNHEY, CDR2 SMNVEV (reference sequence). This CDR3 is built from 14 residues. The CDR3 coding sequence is TGTGCCAGCAGTTCGGGGAAGCGGATCACTGAAGCTTTCTTT. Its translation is CASSSGKRITEAFF.

The CDR3 reads CASSVQGAKLHF. DNA of the CDR3: TGTGCCAGCAGCGTTCAGGGGGCCAAACTCCACTTT. V usage is TRBV14 and J usage is TRBJ1-6; 8 bases align to TRBD1. Germline CDR1 and CDR2: SGHDN and FVKESK. V shed 5 bases, J shed 16 bases, and the junction held 7 bases outside the gene matches. The CDR3 extends over 12 amino acids.

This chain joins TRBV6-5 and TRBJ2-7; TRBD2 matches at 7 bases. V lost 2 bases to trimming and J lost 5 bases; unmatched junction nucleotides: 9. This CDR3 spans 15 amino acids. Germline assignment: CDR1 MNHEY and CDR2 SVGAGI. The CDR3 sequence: CASSYVRTSSDEQYF. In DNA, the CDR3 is TGTGCCAGCAGTTACGTTCGGACTAGTTCTGACGAGCAGTACTTC.

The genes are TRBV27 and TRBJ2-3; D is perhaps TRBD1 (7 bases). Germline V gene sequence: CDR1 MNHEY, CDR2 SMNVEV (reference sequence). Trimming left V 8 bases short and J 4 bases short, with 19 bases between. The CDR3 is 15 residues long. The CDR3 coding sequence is TGTGCCAGCCGGGGGAAGGGGGCCCCCCCAGATACGCAGTATTTT. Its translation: CASRGKGAPPDTQYF.

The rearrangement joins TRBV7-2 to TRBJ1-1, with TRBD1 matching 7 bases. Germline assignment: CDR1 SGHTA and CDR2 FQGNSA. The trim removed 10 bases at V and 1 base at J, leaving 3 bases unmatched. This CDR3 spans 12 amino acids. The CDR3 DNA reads TGTGCCAACCGGGACAGGAACACTGAAGCTTTCTTT. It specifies CANRDRNTEAFF.

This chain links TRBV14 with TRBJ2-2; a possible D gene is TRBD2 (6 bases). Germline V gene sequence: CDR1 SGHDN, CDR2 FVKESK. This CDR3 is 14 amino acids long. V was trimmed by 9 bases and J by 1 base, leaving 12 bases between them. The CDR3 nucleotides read TGTGCCAGTTCGGGACTTGGGAACACCGGGGAGCTGTTTTTT. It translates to CASSGLGNTGELFF.

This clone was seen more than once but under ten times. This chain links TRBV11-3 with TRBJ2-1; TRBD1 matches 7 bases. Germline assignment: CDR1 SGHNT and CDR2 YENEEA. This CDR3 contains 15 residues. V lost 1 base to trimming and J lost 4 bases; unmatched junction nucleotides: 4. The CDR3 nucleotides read TGTGCCAGCAGCTTAGTGGGACAGAATTACAATGAGCAGTTCTTC. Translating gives CASSLVGQNYNEQFF.

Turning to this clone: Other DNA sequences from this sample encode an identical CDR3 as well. This CDR3 reads CAISAGGPQETQYF. The CDR3 DNA reads TGTGCCATCAGTGCGGGAGGGCCTCAAGAGACCCAGTACTTC. V gene TRBV10-3 combines with J gene TRBJ2-5; 8 positions match TRBD2. Germline V gene data show CDR1 as ENHRY and CDR2 as SYGVKD. The V gene end was trimmed by 4 bases and the J gene end by 2 bases; junction bases not matched to a gene: 3. This CDR3 region has 14 residues.

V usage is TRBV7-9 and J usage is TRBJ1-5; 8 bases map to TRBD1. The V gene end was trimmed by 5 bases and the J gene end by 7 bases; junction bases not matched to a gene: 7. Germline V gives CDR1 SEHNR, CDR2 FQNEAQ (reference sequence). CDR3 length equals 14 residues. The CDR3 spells CASSQDRGRQPQHF. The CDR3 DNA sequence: TGTGCCAGCAGCCAAGACAGGGGCAGGCAGCCCCAGCATTTT.

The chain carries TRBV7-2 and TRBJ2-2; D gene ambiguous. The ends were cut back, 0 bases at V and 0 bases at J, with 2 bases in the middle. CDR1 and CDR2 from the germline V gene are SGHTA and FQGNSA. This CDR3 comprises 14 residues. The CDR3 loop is CASSLASNTGELFF. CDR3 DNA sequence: TGTGCCAGCAGCTTAGCCTCGAACACCGGGGAGCTGTTTTTT.

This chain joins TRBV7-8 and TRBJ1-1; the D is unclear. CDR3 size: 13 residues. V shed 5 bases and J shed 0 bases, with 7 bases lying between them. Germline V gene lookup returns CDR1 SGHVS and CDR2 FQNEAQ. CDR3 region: CASSLGMNTEAFF. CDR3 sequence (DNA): TGTGCCAGCAGCCTCGGGATGAACACTGAAGCTTTCTTT.

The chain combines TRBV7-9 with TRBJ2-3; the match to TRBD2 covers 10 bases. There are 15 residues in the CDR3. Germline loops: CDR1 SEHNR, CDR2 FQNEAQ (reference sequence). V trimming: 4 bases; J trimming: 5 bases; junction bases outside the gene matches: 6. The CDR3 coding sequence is TGTGCCAGCAGCTCTCTAGCGGGAGTAGTAGATACGCAGTATTTT. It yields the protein CASSSLAGVVDTQYF. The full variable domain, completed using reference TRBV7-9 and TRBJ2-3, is DTGVSQNPRHKITKRGQNVTFRCDPISEHNRLYWYRQTLGQGPEFLTYFQNEAQLEKSRLLSDRFSAERPKGSFSTLEIQRTEQGDSAMYLCASSSLAGVVDTQYFGPGTRLTVL.

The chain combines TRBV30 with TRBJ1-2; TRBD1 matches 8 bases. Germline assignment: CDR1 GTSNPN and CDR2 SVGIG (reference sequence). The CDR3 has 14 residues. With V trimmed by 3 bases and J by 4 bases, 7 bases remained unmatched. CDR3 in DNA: TGTGCCTGGAGCCCCTTGGGGACAGGCTATGGCTACACCTTC. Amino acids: CAWSPLGTGYGYTF.

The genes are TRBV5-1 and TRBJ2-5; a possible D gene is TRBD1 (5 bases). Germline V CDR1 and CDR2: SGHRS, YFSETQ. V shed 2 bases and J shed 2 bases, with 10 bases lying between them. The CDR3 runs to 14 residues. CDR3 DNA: TGCGCCAGCAGCTTTACGACAGCTCAAGAGACCCAGTACTTC. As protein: CASSFTTAQETQYF.

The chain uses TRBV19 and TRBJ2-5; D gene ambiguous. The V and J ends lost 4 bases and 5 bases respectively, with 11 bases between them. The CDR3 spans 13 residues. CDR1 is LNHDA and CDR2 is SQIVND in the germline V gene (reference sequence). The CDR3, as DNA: TGTGCCAGTAGTAAGACCCAGAGGGAGACCCAGTACTTC. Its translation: CASSKTQRETQYF.

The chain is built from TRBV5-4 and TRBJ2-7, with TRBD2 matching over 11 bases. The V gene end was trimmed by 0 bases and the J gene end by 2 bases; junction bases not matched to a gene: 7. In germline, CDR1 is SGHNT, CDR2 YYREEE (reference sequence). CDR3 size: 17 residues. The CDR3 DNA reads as TGTGCCAGCAGCTTGGCTGGACTAGCGGGTCTGACCTACGAGCAGTACTTC. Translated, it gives CASSLAGLAGLTYEQYF.

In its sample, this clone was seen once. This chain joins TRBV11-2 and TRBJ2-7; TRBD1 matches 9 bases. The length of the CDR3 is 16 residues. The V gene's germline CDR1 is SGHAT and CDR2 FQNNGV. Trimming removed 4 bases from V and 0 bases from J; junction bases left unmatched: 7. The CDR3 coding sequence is TGTGCCAGCAGCTCCGGACAGGGGTCACGCTCCTACGAGCAGTACTTC. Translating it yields CASSSGQGSRSYEQYF.

As DNA, the CDR3 is TGCGCCAGCAGTCCCGACAGGGGGTCAGATACGCAGTATTTT. It yields the protein CASSPDRGSDTQYF. The chain has TRBV10-1 and TRBJ2-3, with TRBD1 matching 9 bases. The germline V gene has CDR1 WNHNN and CDR2 SYGVQD (reference sequence). The length of the CDR3 is 14 residues. J was trimmed by 4 bases and V by 5 bases; bases with no gene match: 4.

CDR3 sequence reads: CASSSPEARGRDTQYF. DNA for the CDR3: TGTGCCAGCAGCTCTCCTGAGGCGCGGGGTAGAGATACGCAGTATTTT. This sequence joins TRBV11-2 and TRBJ2-3; the D gene is possibly TRBD2 (6 bases). From germline, CDR1 is SGHAT and CDR2 FQNNGV. The V gene lost 4 bases and the J gene lost 5 bases, with 19 bases spanning the gap. This CDR3 comprises 16 residues.

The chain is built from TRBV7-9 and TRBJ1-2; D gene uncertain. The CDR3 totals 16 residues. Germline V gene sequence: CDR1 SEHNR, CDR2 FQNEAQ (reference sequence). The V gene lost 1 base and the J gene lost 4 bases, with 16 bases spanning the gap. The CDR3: CASSLVGRETRYGYTF. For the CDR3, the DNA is TGTGCCAGCAGCTTAGTGGGTCGGGAAACCCGCTATGGCTACACCTTC.

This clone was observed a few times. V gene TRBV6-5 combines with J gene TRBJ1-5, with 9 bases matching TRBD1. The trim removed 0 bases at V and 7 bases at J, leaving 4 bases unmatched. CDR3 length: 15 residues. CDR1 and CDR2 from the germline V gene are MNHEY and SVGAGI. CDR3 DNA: TGTGCCAGCAGTTACTCGAACAGGGGGCACCAGCCCCAGCATTTT. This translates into CASSYSNRGHQPQHF.

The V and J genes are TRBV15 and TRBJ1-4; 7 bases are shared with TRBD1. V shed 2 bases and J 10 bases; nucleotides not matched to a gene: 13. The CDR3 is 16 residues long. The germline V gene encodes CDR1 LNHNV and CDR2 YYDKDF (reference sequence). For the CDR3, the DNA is TGTGCCACCAGCAGACCGGACAGGTTCAAGGGTGGAAAACTGTTTTTT. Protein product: CATSRPDRFKGGKLFF. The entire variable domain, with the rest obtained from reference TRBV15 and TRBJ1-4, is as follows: DAMVIQNPRYQVTQFGKPVTLSCSQTLNHNVMYWYQQKSSQAPKLLFHYYDKDFNNEADTPDNFQSRRPNTSFCFLDIRSPGLGDTAMYLCATSRPDRFKGGKLFFGSGTQLSVL.

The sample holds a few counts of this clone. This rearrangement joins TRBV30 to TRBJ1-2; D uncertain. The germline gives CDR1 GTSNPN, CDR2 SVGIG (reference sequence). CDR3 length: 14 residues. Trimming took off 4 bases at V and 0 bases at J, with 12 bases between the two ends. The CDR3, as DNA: TGTGCCTGGACCCCTCTTGGCCCTAACTATGGCTACACCTTC. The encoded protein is CAWTPLGPNYGYTF.

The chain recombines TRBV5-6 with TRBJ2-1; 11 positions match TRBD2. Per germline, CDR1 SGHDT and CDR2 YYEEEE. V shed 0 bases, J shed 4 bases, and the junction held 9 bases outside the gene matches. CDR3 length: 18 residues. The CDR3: CASSLDQWLAGGYNEQFF. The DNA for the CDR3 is TGTGCCAGCAGCTTGGATCAGTGGCTAGCGGGGGGTTACAATGAGCAGTTCTTC. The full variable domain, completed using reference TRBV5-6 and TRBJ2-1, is DAGVTQSPTHLIKTRGQQVTLRCSPKSGHDTVSWYQQALGQGPQFIFQYYEEEERQRGNFPDRFSGHQFPNYSSELNVNALLLGDSALYLCASSLDQWLAGGYNEQFFGPGTRLTVL.

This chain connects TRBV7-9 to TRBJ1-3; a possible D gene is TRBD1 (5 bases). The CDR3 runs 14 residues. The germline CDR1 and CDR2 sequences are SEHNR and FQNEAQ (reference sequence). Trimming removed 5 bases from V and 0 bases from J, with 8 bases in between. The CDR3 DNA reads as TGTGCCAGCAGCAAAGGGGTCTCTGGAAACACCATATATTTT. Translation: CASSKGVSGNTIYF.

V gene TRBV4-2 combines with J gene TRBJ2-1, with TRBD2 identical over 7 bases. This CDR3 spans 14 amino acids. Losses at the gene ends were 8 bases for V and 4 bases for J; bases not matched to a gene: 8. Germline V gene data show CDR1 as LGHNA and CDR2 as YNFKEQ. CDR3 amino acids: CASGRGTSYNEQFF. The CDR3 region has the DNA TGTGCCAGCGGGAGGGGTACCTCTTACAATGAGCAGTTCTTC.